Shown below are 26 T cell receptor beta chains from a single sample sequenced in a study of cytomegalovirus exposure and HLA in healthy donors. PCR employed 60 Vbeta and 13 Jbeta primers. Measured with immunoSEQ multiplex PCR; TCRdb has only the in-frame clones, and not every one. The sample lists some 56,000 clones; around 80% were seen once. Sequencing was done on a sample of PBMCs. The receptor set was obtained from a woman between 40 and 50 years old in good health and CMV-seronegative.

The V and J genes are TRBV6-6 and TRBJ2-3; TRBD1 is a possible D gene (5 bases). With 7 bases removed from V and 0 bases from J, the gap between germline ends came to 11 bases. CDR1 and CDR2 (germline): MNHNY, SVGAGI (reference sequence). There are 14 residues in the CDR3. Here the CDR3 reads CASTLAGSTDTQYF. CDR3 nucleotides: TGTGCCAGCACCTTGGCAGGGAGCACAGATACGCAGTATTTT.

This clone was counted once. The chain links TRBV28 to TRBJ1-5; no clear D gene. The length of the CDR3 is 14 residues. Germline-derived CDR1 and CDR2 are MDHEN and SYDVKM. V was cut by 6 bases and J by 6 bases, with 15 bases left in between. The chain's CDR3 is CASREREASQPQHF. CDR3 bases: TGTGCCAGCAGAGAGCGGGAAGCGAGTCAGCCCCAGCATTTT.

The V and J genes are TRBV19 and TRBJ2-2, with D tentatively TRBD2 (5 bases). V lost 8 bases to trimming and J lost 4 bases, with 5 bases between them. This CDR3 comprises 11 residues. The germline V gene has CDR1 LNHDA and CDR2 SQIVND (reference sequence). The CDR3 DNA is TGTGCCAGTCGGGGCACCGGGGAGCTGTTTTTT. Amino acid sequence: CASRGTGELFF.

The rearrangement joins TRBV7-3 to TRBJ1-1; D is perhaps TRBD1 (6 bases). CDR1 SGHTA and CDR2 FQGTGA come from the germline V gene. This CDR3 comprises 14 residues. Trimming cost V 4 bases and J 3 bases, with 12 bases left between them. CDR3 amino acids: CASSSQGSDTEAFF. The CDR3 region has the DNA TGTGCCAGCAGCTCTCAGGGGAGTGACACTGAAGCTTTCTTT.

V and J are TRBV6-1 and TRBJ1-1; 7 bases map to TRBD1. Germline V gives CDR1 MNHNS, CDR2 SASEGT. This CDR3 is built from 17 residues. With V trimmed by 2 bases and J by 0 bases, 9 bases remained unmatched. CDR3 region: CASSEWDSQLLNTEAFF. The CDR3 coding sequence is TGTGCCAGCAGTGAATGGGACAGCCAGCTTTTGAACACTGAAGCTTTCTTT.

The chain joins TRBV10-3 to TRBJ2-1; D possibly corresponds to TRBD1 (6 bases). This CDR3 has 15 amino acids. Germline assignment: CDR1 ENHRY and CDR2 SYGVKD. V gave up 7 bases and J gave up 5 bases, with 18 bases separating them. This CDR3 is CAIKTDQGSDNEQFF. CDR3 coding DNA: TGTGCCATCAAAACCGACCAGGGGTCCGACAATGAGCAGTTCTTC.

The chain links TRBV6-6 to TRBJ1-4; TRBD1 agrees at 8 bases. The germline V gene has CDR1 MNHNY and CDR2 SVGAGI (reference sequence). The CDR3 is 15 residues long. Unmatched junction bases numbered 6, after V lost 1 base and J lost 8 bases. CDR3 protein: CASSYFGTGGEKLFF. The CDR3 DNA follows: TGTGCCAGCAGTTACTTTGGGACAGGAGGCGAAAAACTGTTTTTT.

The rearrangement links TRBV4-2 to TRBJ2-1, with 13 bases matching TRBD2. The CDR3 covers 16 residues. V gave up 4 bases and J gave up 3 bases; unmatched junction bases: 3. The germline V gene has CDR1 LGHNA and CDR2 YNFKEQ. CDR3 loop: CASSPGLAGDYNEQFF. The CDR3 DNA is TGTGCCAGCAGCCCAGGACTAGCGGGGGACTACAATGAGCAGTTCTTC.

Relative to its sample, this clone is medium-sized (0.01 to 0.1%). Here the CDR3 DNA reads TGTGCCAGCAGTGATTTACAGGGGACGGGAAACACCATATATTTT. Translation gives CASSDLQGTGNTIYF. The rearrangement links TRBV6-1 to TRBJ1-3, with 7 bases identical to TRBD1. This CDR3 contains 15 residues. Germline V lookup: CDR1 MNHNS, CDR2 SASEGT. Trimming removed 3 bases from V and 4 bases from J; junction bases left unmatched: 6.

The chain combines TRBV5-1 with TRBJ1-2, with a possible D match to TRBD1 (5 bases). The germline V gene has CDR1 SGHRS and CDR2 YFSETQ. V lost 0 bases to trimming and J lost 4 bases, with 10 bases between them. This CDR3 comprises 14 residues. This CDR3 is CASSLEGDSYGYTF. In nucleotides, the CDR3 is TGCGCCAGCAGCTTGGAAGGGGATAGCTATGGCTACACCTTC.

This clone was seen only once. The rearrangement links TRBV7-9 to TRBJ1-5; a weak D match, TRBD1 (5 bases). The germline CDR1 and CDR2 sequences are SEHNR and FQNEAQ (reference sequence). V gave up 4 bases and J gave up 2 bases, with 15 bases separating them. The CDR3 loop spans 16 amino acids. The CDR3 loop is CASSSGNTGGNQPQHF. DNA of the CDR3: TGTGCCAGCAGCTCAGGGAACACGGGAGGCAATCAGCCCCAGCATTTT.

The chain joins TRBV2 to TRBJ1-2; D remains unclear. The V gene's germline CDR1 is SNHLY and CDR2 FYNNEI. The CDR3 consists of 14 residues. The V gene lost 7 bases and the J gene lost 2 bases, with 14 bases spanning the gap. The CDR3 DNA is TGTGCCAGCACCATTGCCCGAGAGAACTATGGCTACACCTTC. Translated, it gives CASTIARENYGYTF.

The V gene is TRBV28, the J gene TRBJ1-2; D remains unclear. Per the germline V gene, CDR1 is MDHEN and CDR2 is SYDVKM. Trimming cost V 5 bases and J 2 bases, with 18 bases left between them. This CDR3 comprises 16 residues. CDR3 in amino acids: CASSPLGELRNYGYTF. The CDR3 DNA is TGTGCCAGCAGTCCCCTCGGGGAGCTGAGAAACTATGGCTACACCTTC.

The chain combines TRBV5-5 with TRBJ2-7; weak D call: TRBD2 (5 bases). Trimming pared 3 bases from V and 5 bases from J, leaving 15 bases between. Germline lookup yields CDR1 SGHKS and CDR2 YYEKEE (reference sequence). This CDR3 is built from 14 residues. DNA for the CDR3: TGTGCCAGCAGCTCCCAGGAGCGGAGCGACGAGCAGTACTTC. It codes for CASSSQERSDEQYF.

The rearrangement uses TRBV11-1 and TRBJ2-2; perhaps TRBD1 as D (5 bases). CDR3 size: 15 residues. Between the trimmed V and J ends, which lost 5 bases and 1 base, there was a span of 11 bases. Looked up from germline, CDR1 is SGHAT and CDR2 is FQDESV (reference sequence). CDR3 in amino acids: CASSQTERNTGELFF. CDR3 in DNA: TGTGCCAGCAGCCAGACAGAGAGGAACACCGGGGAGCTGTTTTTT.

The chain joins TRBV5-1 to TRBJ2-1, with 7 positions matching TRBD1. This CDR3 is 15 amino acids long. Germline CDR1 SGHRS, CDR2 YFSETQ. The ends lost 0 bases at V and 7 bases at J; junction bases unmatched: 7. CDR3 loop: CASSLGGQPVNEQFF. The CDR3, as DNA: TGCGCCAGCAGCTTGGGGGGACAGCCTGTAAATGAGCAGTTCTTC. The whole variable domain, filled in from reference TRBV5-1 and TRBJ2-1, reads KAGVTQTPRYLIKTRGQQVTLSCSPISGHRSVSWYQQTPGQGLQFLFEYFSETQRNKGNFPGRFSGRQFSNSRSEMNVSTLELGDSALYLCASSLGGQPVNEQFFGPGTRLTVL.

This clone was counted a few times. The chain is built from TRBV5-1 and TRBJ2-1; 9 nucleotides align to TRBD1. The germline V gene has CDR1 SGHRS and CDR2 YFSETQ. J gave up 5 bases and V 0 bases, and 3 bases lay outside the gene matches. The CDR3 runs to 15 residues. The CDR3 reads CASSLGDRAHNEQFF. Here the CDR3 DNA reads TGCGCCAGCAGCTTGGGGGACAGGGCTCACAATGAGCAGTTCTTC. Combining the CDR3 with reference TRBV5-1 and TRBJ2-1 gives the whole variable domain KAGVTQTPRYLIKTRGQQVTLSCSPISGHRSVSWYQQTPGQGLQFLFEYFSETQRNKGNFPGRFSGRQFSNSRSEMNVSTLELGDSALYLCASSLGDRAHNEQFFGPGTRLTVL.

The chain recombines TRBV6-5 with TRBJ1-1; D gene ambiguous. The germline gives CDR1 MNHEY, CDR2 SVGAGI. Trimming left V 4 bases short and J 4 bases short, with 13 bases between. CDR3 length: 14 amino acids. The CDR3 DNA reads TGTGCCAGCAGTTCGCCTAGGGAGATCACTGAAGCTTTCTTT. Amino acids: CASSSPREITEAFF.

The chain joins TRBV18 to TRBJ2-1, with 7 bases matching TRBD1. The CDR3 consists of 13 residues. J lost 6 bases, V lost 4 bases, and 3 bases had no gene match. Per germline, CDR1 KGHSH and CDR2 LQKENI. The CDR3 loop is CASSRTGSNEQFF. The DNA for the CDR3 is TGTGCCAGCTCACGGACAGGCAGCAATGAGCAGTTCTTC.

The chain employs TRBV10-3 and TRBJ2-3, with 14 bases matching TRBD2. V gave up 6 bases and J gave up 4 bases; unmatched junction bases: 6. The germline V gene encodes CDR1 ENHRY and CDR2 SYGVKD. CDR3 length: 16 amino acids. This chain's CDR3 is CAISEGLAGAPDTQYF. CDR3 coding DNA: TGTGCCATCAGCGAGGGACTAGCGGGAGCCCCAGATACGCAGTATTTT.

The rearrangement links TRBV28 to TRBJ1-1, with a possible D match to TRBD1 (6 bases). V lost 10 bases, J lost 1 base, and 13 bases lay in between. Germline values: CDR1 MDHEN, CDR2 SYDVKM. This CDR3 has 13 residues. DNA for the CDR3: TGTGCCACCTGGACAGTCCAGAACACTGAAGCTTTCTTT. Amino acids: CATWTVQNTEAFF.

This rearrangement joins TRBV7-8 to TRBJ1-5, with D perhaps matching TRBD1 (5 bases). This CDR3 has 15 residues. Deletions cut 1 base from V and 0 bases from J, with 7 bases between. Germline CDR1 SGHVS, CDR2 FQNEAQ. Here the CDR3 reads CASSLDDSSNQPQHF. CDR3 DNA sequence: TGTGCCAGCAGCTTAGACGACAGTAGCAATCAGCCCCAGCATTTT.

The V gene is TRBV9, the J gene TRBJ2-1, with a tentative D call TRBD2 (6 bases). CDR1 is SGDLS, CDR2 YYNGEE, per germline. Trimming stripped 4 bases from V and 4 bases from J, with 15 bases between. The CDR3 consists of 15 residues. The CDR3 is CASSPGWRGYNEQFF. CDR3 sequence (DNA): TGTGCCAGCAGCCCCGGTTGGCGGGGTTACAATGAGCAGTTCTTC.

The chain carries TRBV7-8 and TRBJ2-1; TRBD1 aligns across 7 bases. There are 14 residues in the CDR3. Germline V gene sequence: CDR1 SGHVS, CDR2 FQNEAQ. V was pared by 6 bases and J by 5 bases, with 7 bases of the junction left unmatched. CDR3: CASRDRPGNNEQFF. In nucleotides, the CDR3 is TGTGCCAGCAGGGACAGGCCAGGGAACAATGAGCAGTTCTTC.

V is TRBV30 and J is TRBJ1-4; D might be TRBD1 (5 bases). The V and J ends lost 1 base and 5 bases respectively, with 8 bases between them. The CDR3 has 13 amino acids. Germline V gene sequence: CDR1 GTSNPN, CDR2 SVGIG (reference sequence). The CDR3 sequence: CAWSGQFNEKLFF. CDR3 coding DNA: TGTGCCTGGAGTGGACAGTTCAATGAAAAACTGTTTTTT.

CDR3 amino acids: CASSPHDSYYGYTF. In DNA form, the CDR3 reads TGTGCCAGCAGCCCCCACGACAGCTACTATGGCTACACCTTC. The J gene is TRBJ1-2, the V gene TRBV9, with D perhaps matching TRBD1 (5 bases). Germline CDR1 SGDLS, CDR2 YYNGEE. Trimming cost V 4 bases and J 3 bases, with 13 bases left between them. This CDR3 has 14 residues. Full variable domain (missing parts from reference TRBV9 and TRBJ1-2): DSGVTQTPKHLITATGQRVTLRCSPRSGDLSVYWYQQSLDQGLQFLIQYYNGEERAKGNILERFSAQQFPDLHSELNLSSLELGDSALYFCASSPHDSYYGYTFGSGTRLTVV.